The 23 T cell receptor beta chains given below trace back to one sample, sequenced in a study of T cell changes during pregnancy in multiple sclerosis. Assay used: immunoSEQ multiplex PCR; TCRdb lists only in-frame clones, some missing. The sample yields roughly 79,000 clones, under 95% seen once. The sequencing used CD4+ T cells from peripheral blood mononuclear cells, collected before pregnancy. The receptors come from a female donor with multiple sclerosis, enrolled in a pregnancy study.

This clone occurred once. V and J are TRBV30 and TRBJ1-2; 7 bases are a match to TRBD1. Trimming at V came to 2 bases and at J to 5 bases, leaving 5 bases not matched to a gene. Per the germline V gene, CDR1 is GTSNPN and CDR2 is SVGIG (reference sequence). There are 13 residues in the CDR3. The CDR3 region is CAWSRDSSYGYTF. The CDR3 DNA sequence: TGTGCCTGGAGTCGGGACAGCTCTTATGGCTACACCTTC.

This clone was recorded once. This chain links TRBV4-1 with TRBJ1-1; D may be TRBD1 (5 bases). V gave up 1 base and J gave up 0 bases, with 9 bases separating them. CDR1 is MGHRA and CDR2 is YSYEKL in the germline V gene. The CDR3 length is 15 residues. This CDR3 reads CASSQVNRLNTEAFF. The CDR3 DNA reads TGCGCCAGCAGCCAAGTTAACAGGTTGAACACTGAAGCTTTCTTT.

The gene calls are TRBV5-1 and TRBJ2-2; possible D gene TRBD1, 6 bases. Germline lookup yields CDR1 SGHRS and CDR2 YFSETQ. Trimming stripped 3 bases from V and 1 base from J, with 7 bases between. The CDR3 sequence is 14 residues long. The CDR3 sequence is CASSSGQNTGELFF. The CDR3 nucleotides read TGCGCCAGCAGCTCGGGACAGAACACCGGGGAGCTGTTTTTT.

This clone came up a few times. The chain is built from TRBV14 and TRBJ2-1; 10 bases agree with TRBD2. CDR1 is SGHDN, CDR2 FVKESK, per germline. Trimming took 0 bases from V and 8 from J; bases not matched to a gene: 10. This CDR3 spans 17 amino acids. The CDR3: CASSQDGGTSAVYEQFF. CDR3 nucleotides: TGTGCCAGCAGCCAAGACGGTGGGACTAGCGCCGTTTATGAGCAGTTCTTC.

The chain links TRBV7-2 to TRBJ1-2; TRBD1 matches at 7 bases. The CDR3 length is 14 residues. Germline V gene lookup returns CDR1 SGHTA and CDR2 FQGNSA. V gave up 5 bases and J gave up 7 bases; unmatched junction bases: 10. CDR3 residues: CASSHRGSSGGYTF. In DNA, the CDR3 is TGTGCCAGCAGCCACAGGGGCAGTTCCGGTGGCTACACCTTC.

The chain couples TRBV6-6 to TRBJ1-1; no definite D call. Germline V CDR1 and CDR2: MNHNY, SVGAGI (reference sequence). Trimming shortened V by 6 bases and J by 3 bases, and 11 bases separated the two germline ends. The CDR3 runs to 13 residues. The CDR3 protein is CASSQFSDTEAFF. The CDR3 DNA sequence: TGTGCCAGCAGCCAGTTCTCAGACACTGAAGCTTTCTTT.

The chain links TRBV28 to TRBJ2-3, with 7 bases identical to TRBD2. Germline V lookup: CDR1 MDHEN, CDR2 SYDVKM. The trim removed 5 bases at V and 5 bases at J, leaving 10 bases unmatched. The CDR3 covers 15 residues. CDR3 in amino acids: CASSTSSGRGDTQYF. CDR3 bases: TGTGCCAGCAGTACGAGTAGCGGGCGGGGAGATACGCAGTATTTT.

The CDR3 bases are TGTGCCAGCAGCCAAGTCCGGGGACTAGTTTTGGATACGCAGTATTTT. It encodes CASSQVRGLVLDTQYF. The chain is built from TRBV14 and TRBJ2-3; TRBD2 aligns across 8 bases. V lost 1 base to trimming and J lost 6 bases; unmatched junction nucleotides: 9. The CDR3 sequence is 16 residues long. Germline V gene lookup returns CDR1 SGHDN and CDR2 FVKESK.

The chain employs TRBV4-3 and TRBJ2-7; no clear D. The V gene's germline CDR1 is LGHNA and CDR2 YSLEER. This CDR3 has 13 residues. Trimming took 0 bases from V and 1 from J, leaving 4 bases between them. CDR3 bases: TGCGCCAGCAGCCAAGACACTTCCTACGAGCAGTACTTC. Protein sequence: CASSQDTSYEQYF.

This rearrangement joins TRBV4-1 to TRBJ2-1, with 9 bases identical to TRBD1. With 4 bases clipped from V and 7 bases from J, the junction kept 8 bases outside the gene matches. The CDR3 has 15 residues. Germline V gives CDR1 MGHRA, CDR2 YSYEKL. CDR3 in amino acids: CASSRMDRGRNEQFF. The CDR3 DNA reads TGCGCCAGCAGCCGGATGGACAGGGGAAGGAATGAGCAGTTCTTC.

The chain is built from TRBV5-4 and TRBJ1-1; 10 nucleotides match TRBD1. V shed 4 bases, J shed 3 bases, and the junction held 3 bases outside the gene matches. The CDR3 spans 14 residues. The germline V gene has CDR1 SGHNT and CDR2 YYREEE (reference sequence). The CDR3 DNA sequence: TGTGCCAGCAGCACCGGACAGGGGGACACTGAAGCTTTCTTT. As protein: CASSTGQGDTEAFF.

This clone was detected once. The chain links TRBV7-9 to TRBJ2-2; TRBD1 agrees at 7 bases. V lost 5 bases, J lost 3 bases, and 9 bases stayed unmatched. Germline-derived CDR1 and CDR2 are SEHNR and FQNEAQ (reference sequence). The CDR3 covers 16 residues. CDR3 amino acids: CASSPKQGTYTGELFF. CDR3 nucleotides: TGTGCCAGCAGCCCCAAACAGGGGACCTACACCGGGGAGCTGTTTTTT.

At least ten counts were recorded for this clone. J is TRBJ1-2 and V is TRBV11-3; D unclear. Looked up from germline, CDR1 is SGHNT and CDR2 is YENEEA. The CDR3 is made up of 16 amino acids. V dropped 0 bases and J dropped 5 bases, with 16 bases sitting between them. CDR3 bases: TGTGCCAGCAGCTTAGAGGGTCGGGGAGGAAGATATGGCTACACCTTC. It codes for CASSLEGRGGRYGYTF.

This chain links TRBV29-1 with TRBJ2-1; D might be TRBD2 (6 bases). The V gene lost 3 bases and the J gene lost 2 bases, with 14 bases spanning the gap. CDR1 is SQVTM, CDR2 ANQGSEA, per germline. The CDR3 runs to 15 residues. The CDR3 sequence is CSVESAGPTYNEQFF. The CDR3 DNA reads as TGCAGCGTTGAGTCGGCGGGGCCAACCTACAATGAGCAGTTCTTC.

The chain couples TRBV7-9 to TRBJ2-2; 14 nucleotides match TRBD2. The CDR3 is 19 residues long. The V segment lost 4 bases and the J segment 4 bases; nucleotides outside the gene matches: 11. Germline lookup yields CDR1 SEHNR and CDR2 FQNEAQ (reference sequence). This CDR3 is CASSSRLAGGSGGTGELFF. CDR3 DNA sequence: TGTGCCAGCAGCTCTCGACTAGCGGGAGGGAGCGGTGGCACCGGGGAGCTGTTTTTT. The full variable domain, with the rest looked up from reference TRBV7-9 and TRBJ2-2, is DTGVSQNPRHKITKRGQNVTFRCDPISEHNRLYWYRQTLGQGPEFLTYFQNEAQLEKSRLLSDRFSAERPKGSFSTLEIQRTEQGDSAMYLCASSSRLAGGSGGTGELFFGEGSRLTVL.

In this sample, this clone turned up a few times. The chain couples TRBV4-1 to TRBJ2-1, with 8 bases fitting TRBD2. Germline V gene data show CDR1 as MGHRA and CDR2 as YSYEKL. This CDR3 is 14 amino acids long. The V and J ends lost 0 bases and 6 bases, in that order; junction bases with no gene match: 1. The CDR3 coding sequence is TGCGCCAGCAGCCAAGATGGGACTAGCAATGAGCAGTTCTTC. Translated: CASSQDGTSNEQFF.

CDR3 region: CASTMAGANEKLFF. The CDR3, as DNA: TGTGCCAGCACCATGGCAGGGGCGAATGAAAAACTGTTTTTT. This rearrangement joins TRBV6-6 to TRBJ1-4; D is possibly TRBD1 (6 bases). Trimming took off 7 bases at V and 5 bases at J, with 14 bases between the two ends. In germline, CDR1 is MNHNY, CDR2 SVGAGI (reference sequence). There are 14 residues in the CDR3.

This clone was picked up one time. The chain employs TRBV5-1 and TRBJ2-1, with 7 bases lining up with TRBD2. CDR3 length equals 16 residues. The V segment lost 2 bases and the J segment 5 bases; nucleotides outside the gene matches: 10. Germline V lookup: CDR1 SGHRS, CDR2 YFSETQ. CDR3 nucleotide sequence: TGCGCCAGCAGCTTTTTGGGGAGGGTAAGGGACAATGAGCAGTTCTTC. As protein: CASSFLGRVRDNEQFF. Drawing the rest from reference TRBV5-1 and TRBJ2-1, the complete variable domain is KAGVTQTPRYLIKTRGQQVTLSCSPISGHRSVSWYQQTPGQGLQFLFEYFSETQRNKGNFPGRFSGRQFSNSRSEMNVSTLELGDSALYLCASSFLGRVRDNEQFFGPGTRLTVL.

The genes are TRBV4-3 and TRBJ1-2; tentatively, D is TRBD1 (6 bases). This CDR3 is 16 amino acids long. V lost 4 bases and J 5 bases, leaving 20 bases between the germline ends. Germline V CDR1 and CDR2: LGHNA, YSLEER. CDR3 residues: CASSPAGAWESYGYTF. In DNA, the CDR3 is TGCGCCAGCAGCCCCGCGGGGGCATGGGAGTCATATGGCTACACCTTC.

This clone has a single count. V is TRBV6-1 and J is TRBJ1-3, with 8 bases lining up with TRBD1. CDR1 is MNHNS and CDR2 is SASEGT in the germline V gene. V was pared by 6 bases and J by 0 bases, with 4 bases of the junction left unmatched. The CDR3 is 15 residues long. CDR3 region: CASRDRVGSGNTIYF. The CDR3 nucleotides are TGTGCCAGCAGGGACAGGGTAGGCTCTGGAAACACCATATATTTT.

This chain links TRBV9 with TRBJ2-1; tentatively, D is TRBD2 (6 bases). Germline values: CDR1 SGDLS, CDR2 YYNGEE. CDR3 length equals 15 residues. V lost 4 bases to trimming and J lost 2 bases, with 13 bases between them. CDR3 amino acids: CASSSEGLTYNEQFF. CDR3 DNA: TGTGCCAGCAGCTCGGAGGGCCTAACCTACAATGAGCAGTTCTTC.

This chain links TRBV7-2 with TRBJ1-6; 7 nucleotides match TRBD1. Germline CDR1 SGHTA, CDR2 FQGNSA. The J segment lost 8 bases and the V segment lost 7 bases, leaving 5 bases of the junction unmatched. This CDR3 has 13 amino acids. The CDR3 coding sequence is TGTGCCAGCAATCGACAGGGTTATTCACCCCTCCACTTT. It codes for CASNRQGYSPLHF.

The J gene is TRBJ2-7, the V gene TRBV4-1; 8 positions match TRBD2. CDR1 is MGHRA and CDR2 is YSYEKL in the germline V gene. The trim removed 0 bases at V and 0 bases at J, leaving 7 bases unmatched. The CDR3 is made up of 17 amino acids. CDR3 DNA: TGCGCCAGCAGCCAAGATCCCCTAGCGGGCATCTCCTACGAGCAGTACTTC. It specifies CASSQDPLAGISYEQYF.